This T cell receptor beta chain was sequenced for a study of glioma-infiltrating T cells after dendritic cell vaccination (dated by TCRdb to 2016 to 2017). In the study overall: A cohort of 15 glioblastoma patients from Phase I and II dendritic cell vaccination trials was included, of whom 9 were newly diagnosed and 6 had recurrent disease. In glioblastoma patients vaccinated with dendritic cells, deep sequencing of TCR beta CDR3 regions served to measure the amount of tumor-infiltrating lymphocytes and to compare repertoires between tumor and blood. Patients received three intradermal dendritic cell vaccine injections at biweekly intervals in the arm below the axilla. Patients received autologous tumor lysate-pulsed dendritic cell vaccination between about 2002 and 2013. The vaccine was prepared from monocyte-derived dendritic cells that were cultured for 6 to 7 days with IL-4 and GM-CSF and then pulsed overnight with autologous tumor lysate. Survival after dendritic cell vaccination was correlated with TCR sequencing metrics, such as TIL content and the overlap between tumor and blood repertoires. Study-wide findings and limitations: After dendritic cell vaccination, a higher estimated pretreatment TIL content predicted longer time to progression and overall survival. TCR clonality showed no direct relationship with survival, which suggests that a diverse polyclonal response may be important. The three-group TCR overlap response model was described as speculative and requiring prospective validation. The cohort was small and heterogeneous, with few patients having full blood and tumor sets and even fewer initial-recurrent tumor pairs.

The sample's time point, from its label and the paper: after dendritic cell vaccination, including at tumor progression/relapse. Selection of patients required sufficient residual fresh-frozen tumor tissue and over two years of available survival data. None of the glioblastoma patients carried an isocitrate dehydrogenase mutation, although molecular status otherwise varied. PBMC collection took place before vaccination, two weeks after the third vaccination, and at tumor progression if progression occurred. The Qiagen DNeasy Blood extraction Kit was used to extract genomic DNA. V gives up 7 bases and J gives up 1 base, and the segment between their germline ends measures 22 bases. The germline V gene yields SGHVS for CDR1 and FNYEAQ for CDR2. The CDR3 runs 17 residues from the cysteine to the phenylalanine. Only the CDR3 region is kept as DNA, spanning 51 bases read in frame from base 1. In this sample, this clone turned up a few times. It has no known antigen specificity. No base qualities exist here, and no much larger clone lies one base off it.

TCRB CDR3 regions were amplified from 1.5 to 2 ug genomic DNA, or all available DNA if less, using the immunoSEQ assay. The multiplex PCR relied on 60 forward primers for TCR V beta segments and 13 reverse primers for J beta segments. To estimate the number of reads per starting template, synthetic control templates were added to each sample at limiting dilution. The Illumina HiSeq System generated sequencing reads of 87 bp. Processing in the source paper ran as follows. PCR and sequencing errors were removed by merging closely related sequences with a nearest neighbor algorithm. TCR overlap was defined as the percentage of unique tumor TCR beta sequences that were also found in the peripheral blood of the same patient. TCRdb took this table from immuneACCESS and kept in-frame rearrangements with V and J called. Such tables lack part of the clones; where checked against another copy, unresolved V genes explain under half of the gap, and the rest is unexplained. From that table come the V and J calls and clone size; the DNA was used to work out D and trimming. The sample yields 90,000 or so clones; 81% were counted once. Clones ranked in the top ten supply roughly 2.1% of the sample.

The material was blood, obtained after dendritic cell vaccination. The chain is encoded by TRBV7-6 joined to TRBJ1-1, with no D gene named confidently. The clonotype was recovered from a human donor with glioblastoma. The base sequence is TGTGCCAGCACCATTAGGCAAGGCGGCGGAGCGAACACTGAAGCTTTCTTT. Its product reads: CASTIRQGGGANTEAFF.